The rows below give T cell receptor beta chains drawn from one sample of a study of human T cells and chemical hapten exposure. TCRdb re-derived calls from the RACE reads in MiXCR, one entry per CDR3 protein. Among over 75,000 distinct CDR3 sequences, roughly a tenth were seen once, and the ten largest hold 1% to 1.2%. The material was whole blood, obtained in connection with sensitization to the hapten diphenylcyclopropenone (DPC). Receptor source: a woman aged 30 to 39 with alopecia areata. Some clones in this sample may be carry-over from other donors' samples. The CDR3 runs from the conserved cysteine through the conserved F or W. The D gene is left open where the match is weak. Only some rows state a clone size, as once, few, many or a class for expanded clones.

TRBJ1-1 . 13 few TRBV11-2 CASSRIGQTEAFF TGTGCCAGCAGCCGAATAGGACAGACTGAAGCTTTCTTT
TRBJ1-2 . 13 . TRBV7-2 CASSYTIQSGYTF TGTGCCAGCAGCTACACTATACAGAGCGGCTACACCTTC
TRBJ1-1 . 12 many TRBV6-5 CASNAGGTEAFF TGTGCCAGCAATGCAGGTGGCACTGAAGCTTTCTTT
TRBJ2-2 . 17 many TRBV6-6 CASSYSSFPSASGELFF TGTGCCAGCAGTTACTCGAGTTTTCCGTCAGCCTCCGGGGAGCTGTTTTTT
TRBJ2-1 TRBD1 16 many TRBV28 CASSSRTGRAGNEQFF TGTGCCAGCAGTTCCCGGACAGGCAGGGCAGGCAATGAGCAGTTCTTC
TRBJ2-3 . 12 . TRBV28 CAASTTTDTQYF TGTGCCGCCTCGACCACCACAGATACGCAGTATTTT
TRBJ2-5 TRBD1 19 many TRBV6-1 CASSTLSGQGTSFKETQYF TGTGCCAGCAGTACCCTTTCGGGACAGGGGACCTCCTTTAAGGAGACCCAGTACTTC
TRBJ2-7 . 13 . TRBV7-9 CASSRDSRYEQYF TGTGCCAGCAGCCGTGACAGCCGCTACGAGCAGTACTTC
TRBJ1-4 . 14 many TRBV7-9 CASSFRDGNEKLFF TGTGCCAGCAGCTTTAGGGACGGTAATGAAAAACTGTTTTTT
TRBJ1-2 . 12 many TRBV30 CAWSAGPVGYTF TGTGCCTGGAGTGCCGGGCCCGTTGGCTACACCTTC
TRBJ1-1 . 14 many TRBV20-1 CSARDGRQPLDAFF TGCAGTGCTAGAGATGGGCGACAGCCGCTCGATGCTTTCTTT
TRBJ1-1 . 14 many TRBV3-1 CASSQEMAGTEAFF TGTGCCAGCAGCCAAGAAATGGCCGGGACTGAAGCTTTCTTT
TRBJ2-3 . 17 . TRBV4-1 CASSQDGPYVGADTQYF TGCGCCAGCAGCCAAGACGGACCCTATGTCGGAGCAGATACGCAGTATTTT
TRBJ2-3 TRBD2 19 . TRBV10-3 CAISDRGLHELWSTDTQYF TGTGCCATCAGTGATAGGGGACTACACGAACTCTGGAGCACAGATACGCAGTATTTT
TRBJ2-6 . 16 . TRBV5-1 CASSAGPSSGANVLTF TGCGCCAGCAGCGCGGGACCAAGCTCTGGGGCCAACGTCCTGACTTTC
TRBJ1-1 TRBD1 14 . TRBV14 CASSRQGLGTEAFF TGTGCCAGCAGCCGACAGGGTTTGGGCACTGAAGCTTTCTTT
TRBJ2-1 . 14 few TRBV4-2 CASSQDGTINEQFF TGTGCCAGCAGCCAAGATGGGACCATAAATGAGCAGTTCTTC
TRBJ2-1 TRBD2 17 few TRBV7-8 CASSSPRQRGTYNEQFF TGTGCCAGCAGCTCGCCGCGGCAGCGGGGGACCTACAATGAGCAGTTCTTC
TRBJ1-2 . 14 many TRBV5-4 CASSTQGANYGYTF TGTGCCAGCAGCACACAGGGCGCTAACTATGGCTACACCTTC
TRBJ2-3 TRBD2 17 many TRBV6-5 CASSYSRASGSTDTQYF TGTGCCAGCAGTTACTCCAGGGCTAGCGGTAGCACAGATACGCAGTATTTT
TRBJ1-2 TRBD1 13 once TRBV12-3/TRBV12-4 CASSFGQGERRTF TGTGCCAGCAGTTTCGGGCAGGGGGAACGCCGCACCTTC
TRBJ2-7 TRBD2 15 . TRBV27 CASSLVGGSLSEQYF TGTGCCAGCAGTTTAGTGGGCGGGAGTTTATCCGAGCAGTACTTC
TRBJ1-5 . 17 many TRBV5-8 CASSLTVTPYSNQPQHF TGTGCCAGCAGCTTGACAGTCACCCCCTATAGCAATCAGCCCCAGCATTTT
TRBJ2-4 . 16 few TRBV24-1 CATRTGPQLAKNIQYF TGTGCCACCAGAACCGGCCCCCAACTAGCCAAAAACATTCAGTACTTC
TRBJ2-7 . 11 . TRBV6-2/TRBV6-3 CASVGRSEQYF TGTGCCAGCGTGGGGAGGAGCGAGCAGTACTTC
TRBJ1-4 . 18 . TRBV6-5 CASSYSFTGITTNENLFF TGTGCCAGCAGTTACTCCTTCACAGGGATAACAACTAATGAAAACCTGTTTTTT
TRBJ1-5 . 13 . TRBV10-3 CATATGPNQPQHF TGTGCCACAGCAACGGGACCCAATCAGCCCCAGCATTTT
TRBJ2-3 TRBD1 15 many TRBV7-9 CASSSGQTGTDTQYF TGTGCCAGCAGCTCGGGCCAGACAGGGACAGATACGCAGTATTTT
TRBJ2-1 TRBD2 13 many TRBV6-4 CASSAGLGDEQFF TGTGCCAGCAGTGCGGGACTAGGGGATGAGCAGTTCTTC
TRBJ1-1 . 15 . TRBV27 CASSLFGPGHTEAFF TGTGCCAGCAGTTTATTTGGACCAGGGCACACTGAAGCTTTCTTT
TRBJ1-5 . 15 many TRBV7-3 CASSLPMPCIQPQHF TGTGCCAGCAGCTTACCCATGCCTTGTATTCAGCCCCAGCATTTT
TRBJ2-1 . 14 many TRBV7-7 CASSRNELGNEQFF TGTGCTAGCAGTAGGAATGAGTTGGGGAATGAGCAGTTCTTC
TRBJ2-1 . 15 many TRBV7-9 CASREGGDLHNEQFF TGTGCCAGCAGGGAGGGTGGGGACCTCCACAATGAGCAGTTCTTC
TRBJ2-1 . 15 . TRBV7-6 CANSSSGTPGNEQFF TGTGCCAACAGCTCCTCCGGGACGCCGGGCAATGAGCAGTTCTTC
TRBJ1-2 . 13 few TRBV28 CASSLQELYGYTF TGTGCCAGCAGTTTGCAGGAGCTCTATGGCTACACCTTC
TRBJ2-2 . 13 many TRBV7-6 CASSSEVTGELFF TGTGCCAGCAGCTCTGAGGTCACCGGGGAGCTGTTTTTT
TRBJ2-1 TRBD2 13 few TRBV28 CASSLNRGGLRFF TGTGCCAGCAGTTTAAACCGGGGGGGGCTTCGGTTCTTC
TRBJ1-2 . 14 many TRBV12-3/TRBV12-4 CASSFGGLNYGYTF TGTGCCAGCAGTTTCGGGGGACTTAACTATGGCTACACCTTC
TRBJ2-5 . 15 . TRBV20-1 CSAHPPGGRKETQYF TGCAGTGCTCACCCCCCCGGGGGAAGAAAAGAGACCCAGTACTTC
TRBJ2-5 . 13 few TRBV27 CASRLRGGETQYF TGTGCCAGCAGGCTCAGGGGCGGAGAGACCCAGTACTTC
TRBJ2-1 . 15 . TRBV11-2 CASTKYHRADNEQFF TGTGCCAGCACCAAGTACCACAGGGCCGACAATGAGCAGTTCTTC
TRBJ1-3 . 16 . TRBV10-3 CAISVTKGASGNTIYF TGTGCCATCAGTGTTACCAAAGGAGCCTCTGGAAACACCATATATTTT
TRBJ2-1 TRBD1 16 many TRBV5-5 CASSLRDRDIRNEQFF TGTGCCAGCAGCTTGCGGGACAGGGACATTCGAAATGAGCAGTTCTTC
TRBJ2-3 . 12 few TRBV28 CAAQASTDTQYF TGTGCCGCACAGGCCAGCACAGATACGCAGTATTTT
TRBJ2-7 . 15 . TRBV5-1 CASSLGREDSYEQYF TGCGCCAGCAGCTTGGGAAGGGAAGATTCCTACGAGCAGTACTTC
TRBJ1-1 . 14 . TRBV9 CASTEQVGNTEAFF TGTGCCAGCACAGAACAGGTGGGGAACACTGAAGCTTTCTTT
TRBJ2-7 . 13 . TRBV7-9 CASSPSPSYEQYF TGTGCCAGCAGCCCCTCCCCCTCCTACGAGCAGTACTTC
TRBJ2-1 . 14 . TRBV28 CASSRSGPYKEQFF TGTGCCAGCAGTAGGTCAGGTCCATACAAAGAGCAGTTCTTC
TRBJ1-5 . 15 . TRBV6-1 CASTPWQGVDQPQHF TGTGCCAGCACTCCTTGGCAGGGAGTTGATCAGCCCCAGCATTTT
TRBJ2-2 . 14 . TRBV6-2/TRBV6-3 CASSTPGEAGELFF TGTGCCAGCAGTACCCCCGGGGAGGCCGGGGAGCTGTTTTTT